The T cell receptor beta chain under discussion was sequenced for a study of T cells after yellow fever vaccination. The CDR3 covers 15 residues. J gave up 3 bases and V 4 bases, and 8 bases lay outside the gene matches. The germline gives CDR1 SNHLY, CDR2 FYNNEI. Template switching by 5'RACE produced TCR cDNA, adding a universal primer site and UMIs. TCRdb processed the 5' RACE reads anew with MiXCR; each CDR3 protein has one entry. This sample has hundreds of thousands of distinct CDR3 sequences, with under 25% found just once. The table lists this clonotype with many counts. The antigen is undetermined. Broader study findings: Post-booster samples contained most primary-vaccination clones (more than 95% CD4, roughly 88% CD8). A limited proportion of clonotypes was detected within both the CD4 and CD8 compartments.

The chain couples TRBV2 to TRBJ2-7, with 8 positions matching TRBD1. The specimen comprised PBMCs, sampled 15 days after the yellow fever booster vaccination. This sequence originates from a young man who received the YFV17D yellow fever vaccine. CDR3 sequence (DNA): TGTGCCAGCAGTGGGCGGACAGGGAGTTTCTACGAGCAGTACTTC. Amino acid sequence: CASSGRTGSFYEQYF.